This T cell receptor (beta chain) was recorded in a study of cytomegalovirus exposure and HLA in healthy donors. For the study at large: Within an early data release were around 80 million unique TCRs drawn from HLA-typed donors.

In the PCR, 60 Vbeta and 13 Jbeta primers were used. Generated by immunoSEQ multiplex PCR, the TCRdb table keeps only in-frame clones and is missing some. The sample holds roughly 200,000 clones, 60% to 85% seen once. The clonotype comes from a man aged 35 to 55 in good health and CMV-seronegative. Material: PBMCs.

DNA for the CDR3: TGTGCCAGCAGCCCTCGACAGGTCACAGATACGCAGTATTTT. Encoded protein: CASSPRQVTDTQYF. The chain carries TRBV14 and TRBJ2-3; a weak D match, TRBD1 (6 bases). Trimming pared 4 bases from V and 2 bases from J, leaving 10 bases between. The germline V gene encodes CDR1 SGHDN and CDR2 FVKESK. The CDR3 totals 14 residues.